This T cell receptor beta chain was sequenced for a study of PD-L1 blockade in urothelial cancer listed by TCRdb under 2017. Turning to the overall study: Therapy was started around 2014 for all patients, and atezolizumab 1,200 mg was administered intravenously every 3 weeks. An ECOG performance status of 0 or 1 was recorded for the patients, and 0 to 3 prior chemotherapy regimens had been received by the patients. Progression-free survival longer than 6 months counted as durable clinical benefit, and TCR features were additionally tested against both progression-free and overall survival. In the same patients, pretreatment tumors underwent whole exome sequencing and RNA sequencing in addition to TCR sequencing. Durable clinical benefit was achieved by nine patients and was not achieved by 20 patients. The study, an exploratory multi-omic analysis, examined somatic, immune and clinical correlates of response to PD-L1 blockade with atezolizumab in urothelial cancer. Twenty-five of 29 patients were males with bladder-origin urothelial cancer, and 18 of 29 reported a prior smoking history. A median of approximately 140,000 T cells and some 82,000 unique TCRs was obtained from blood samples, and a median clonality of approximately 0.08 was observed. Blood samples were analyzed at 3 weeks after treatment start (second dose) and at 6 weeks after treatment start. TCR sequencing covered pretreatment tumor samples and matched, serially collected peripheral blood taken before and after atezolizumab treatment. Some 29 patients had pretreatment blood TCR-seq, some 24 had at least one posttreatment blood collection, and some 24 had tumor TCR-seq. Overall results and qualifications from the work: Patients with durable benefit showed greater expansion of tumor-associated TCR clones in peripheral blood 3 weeks after starting treatment (n ≈ 21, p = 0.022). Because of the small sample size (n of about 30) and the many exploratory analyses performed, the results are intended to be regarded as hypothesis-generating. Improved progression-free and overall survival was associated with having pretreatment peripheral blood TCR clonality below the median.

Points on this clone: Its antigen is currently not known. Per-base qualities were not stored, and no clone one base away is much larger.

The label giving this sample's time point can be read as: pretreatment peripheral blood. A total of around 30 patients with locally advanced or metastatic urothelial carcinoma, treated at Memorial Sloan Kettering on a trial protocol, made up the cohort. Peripheral blood mononuclear cells were collected from each patient pretreatment and during treatment, giving between 1 and 8 total time points per patient. The Qiagen DNeasy Blood extraction kit was used to purify genomic DNA from total PBMCs and from tumor samples. PBMCs were collected pretreatment and during treatment, and were isolated and stored as previously described. Each PCR received spiked-in synthetic TCR analog templates so that absolute template abundance could be estimated from read counts. Using the immunoSEQ assay, TCRbeta CDR3 regions were amplified from genomic DNA with bias-controlled V and J gene primers. Sequencing of rearranged TCRbeta segments was done at approximately 20X coverage. The published analysis was carried out like this. Clustering was used to correct sequencing errors, and CDR3s were annotated against IMGT to assign V, D and J genes. Downstream analyses used only productive TCRbeta rearrangements and left out out-of-frame or stop-codon sequences. To compute clonality, Shannon entropy was normalized by the log of the number of unique productive sequences and then subtracted from one. Fisher's exact test with Benjamini-Hochberg correction, using a cutoff of adjusted p below 0.01, was how clones that differed between time points or between blood and tumor were identified. TCRdb took this table from immuneACCESS and kept in-frame rearrangements with V and J called. Such tables lack part of the clones; where checked against another copy, unresolved V genes explain under half of the gap, and the rest is unexplained. V, J and clone size were drawn from that table, and D and trimming were deduced from the DNA. A total of 85,000 to 90,000 clones appear in this sample, more than 70% of them only once. Roughly 0.99% of the sample is taken by the ten largest.

Spanning cysteine to phenylalanine, the CDR3 consists of 17 amino acids. Only CDR3 DNA is held: 51 bases, read in frame from base 1. V is cut by 3 bases and J by 5 bases, and the space between the germline ends is 22 bases. For CDR1 and CDR2, the germline V gene (reference sequence) lists LNHDA and SQIVND. The origin of this receptor is a woman of 80 years or more with urothelial cancer. Here the chain combines TRBV19 and TRBJ1-1, with the D gene not confidently named. The sample here was PBMCs, taken around atezolizumab (anti-PD-L1) treatment. CDR3 region: CASSIVLRSLLRTEAFF. The sequence in DNA is TGTGCCAGTAGTATCGTCCTTCGGTCCTTGTTGAGGACTGAAGCTTTCTTT.